This T cell receptor beta chain appears in the sequencing data of a study of cytomegalovirus exposure and HLA in healthy donors. Findings and limits, study-wide: With later analysis, a missense DCLRE1C variant became linked to TCR beta V- and J-gene trimming. Cytomegalovirus association was assigned to 150 to 200 TCR beta chains. Presence/absence analyses assumed roughly uniform sequencing depth across donors.

Amplification used 60 Vbeta primers and 13 Jbeta primers. Per the original methods: Later analysis identified tens of millions of unique TCR beta chains, about 10 million shared. Profiling relied on immunoSEQ multiplex PCR, and the TCRdb table lists in-frame clones only, not all of them. Clone size and the V and J calls come from that table; the DNA yielded D and trimming. Among 110,000 to 150,000 clones, over 70% were seen once, and the ten largest hold around 7%. This CDR3 has 16 residues. The germline CDR1 and CDR2 sequences are MNHEY and SVGAGI. With 2 bases removed from V and 4 bases from J, the gap between germline ends came to 16 bases. This clone was counted between two and nine times. Its antigen is still unknown.

The clonotype originates from a man under 40 in good health and CMV-seronegative. The source material was PBMCs. The V gene is TRBV6-5, the J gene TRBJ2-3; the D gene is possibly TRBD2 (7 bases). The CDR3 protein is CASSYGGGPAADTQYF. CDR3 DNA: TGTGCCAGCAGTTACGGGGGGGGGCCCGCGGCAGATACGCAGTATTTT.